This section outlines one T cell receptor (beta chain) sequence together with its context. This entry belongs to a study of blood T cell repertoires in COVID-19. About the study: Italy, Spain and the United States were the sources of the convalescent and acute COVID-19 samples. PBMCs, B-cell-depleted T cells, or T cells were the source of the cDNA or gDNA that made up the material.

TCRdb's table, derived via immunoSEQ multiplex PCR, lists solely in-frame clones and lacks some. The sample has 76,000 or so clones, about 90% seen once. V lost 6 bases to trimming and J lost 3 bases, with 14 bases between them. The germline V gene has CDR1 MNHEY and CDR2 SMNVEV (reference sequence). The CDR3 has 14 amino acids. The sequenced material came from peripheral blood. This receptor was taken from a man older than 75 in a cohort sampled during active COVID-19. The V call is TRBV27, the J call TRBJ2-5; possibly TRBD1 for D (6 bases). CDR3 sequence reads: CASRSMGAKETQYF. Here the CDR3 DNA reads TGTGCCAGCAGATCGATGGGGGCTAAAGAGACCCAGTACTTC.